This paragraph covers one TCR beta chain sequence. Generated by immunoSEQ multiplex PCR, the TCRdb table keeps only in-frame clones and is missing some. The table has 60,000 or so clones, 94% seen once; the top ten hold around 1.7%. The CDR3 contains 13 residues. Per the germline V gene, CDR1 is KGHSH and CDR2 is LQKENI. Trimming removed 3 bases from V and 5 bases from J; junction bases left unmatched: 0. This record belongs to a study of preoperative IRX-2 immunotherapy in early breast cancer. Treatment defined: preoperative locoregional IRX-2 cytokine immunotherapy. Patients received preoperative, locoregional IRX-2 cytokine immunotherapy in a phase Ib study.

The receptor's source is a human donor with breast cancer. This sample was taken from a patient treated with IRX-2 immunotherapy. The chain employs TRBV18 and TRBJ1-1; 10 nucleotides align to TRBD1. The CDR3 DNA follows: TGTGCCAGCTCACCGGACAGGGGGACTGAAGCTTTCTTT. Translated: CASSPDRGTEAFF.